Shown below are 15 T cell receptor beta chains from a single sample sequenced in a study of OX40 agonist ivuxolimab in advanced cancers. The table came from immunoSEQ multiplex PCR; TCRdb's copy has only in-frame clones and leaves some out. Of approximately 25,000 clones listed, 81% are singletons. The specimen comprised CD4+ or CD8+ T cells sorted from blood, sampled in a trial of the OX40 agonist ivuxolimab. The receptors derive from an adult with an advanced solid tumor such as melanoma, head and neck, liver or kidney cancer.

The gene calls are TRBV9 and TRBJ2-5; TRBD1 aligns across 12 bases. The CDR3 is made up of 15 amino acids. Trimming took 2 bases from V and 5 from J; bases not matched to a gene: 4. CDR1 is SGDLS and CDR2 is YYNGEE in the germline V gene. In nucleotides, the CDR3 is TGTGCCAGCAGCGTGGGGACAGGGGGCTATGAGACCCAGTACTTC. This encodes CASSVGTGGYETQYF.

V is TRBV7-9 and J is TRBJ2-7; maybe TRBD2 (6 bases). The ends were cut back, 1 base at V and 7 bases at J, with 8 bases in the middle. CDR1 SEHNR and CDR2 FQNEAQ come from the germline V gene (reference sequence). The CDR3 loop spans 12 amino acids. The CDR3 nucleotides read TGTGCCAGCAGCTTAGAAGGGAGGGAGCAGTACTTC. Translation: CASSLEGREQYF.

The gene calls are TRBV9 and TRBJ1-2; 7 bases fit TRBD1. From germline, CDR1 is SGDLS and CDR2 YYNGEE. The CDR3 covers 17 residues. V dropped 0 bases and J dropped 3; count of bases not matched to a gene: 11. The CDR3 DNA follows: TGTGCCAGCAGCGTAGCGGAGGGGGGACAGCCGGACTATGGCTACACCTTC. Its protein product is CASSVAEGGQPDYGYTF.

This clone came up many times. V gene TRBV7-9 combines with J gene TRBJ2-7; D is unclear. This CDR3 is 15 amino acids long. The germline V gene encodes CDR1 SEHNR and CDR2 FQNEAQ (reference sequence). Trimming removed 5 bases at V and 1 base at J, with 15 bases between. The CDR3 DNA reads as TGTGCCAGCAGCCCCCCCAGACTGGGGTCCTACGAGCAGTACTTC. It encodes CASSPPRLGSYEQYF.

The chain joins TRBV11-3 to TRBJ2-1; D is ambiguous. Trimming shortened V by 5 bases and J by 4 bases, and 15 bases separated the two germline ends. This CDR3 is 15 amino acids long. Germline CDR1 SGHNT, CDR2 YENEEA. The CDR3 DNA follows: TGTGCCAGCAGCCCGACGATGGAGATTTACAATGAGCAGTTCTTC. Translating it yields CASSPTMEIYNEQFF.

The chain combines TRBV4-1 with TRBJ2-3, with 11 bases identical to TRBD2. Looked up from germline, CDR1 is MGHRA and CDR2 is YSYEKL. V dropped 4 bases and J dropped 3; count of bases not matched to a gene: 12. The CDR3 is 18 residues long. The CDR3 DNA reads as TGCGCCAGCAGCCCTACCCCGCCTAGCGGGAGGATTACAGATACGCAGTATTTT. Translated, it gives CASSPTPPSGRITDTQYF.

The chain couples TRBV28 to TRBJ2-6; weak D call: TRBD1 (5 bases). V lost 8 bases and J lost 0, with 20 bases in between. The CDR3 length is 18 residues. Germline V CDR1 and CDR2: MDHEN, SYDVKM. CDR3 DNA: TGTGCCAGCGTCCATAAGGGGCATACGATCTCTGGGGCCAACGTCCTGACTTTC. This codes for CASVHKGHTISGANVLTF.

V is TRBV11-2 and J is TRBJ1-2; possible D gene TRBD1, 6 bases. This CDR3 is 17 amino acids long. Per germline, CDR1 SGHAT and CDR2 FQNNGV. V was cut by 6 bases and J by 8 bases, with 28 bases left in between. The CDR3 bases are TGTGCCAGCAGTTTCATTATAGTCAACCCAGGGGATGGGGGCTACACCTTC. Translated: CASSFIIVNPGDGGYTF.

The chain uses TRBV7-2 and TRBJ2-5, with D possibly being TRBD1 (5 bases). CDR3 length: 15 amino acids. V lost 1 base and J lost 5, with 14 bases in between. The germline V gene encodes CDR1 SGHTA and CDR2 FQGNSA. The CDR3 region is CASSLVRTLGETQYF. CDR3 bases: TGTGCCAGCAGCTTAGTTAGGACACTGGGGGAGACCCAGTACTTC.

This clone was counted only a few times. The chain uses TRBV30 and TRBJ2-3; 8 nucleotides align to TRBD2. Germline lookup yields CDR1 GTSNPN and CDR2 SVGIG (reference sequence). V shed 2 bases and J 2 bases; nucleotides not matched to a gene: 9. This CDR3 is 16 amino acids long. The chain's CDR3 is CAWSLGLAGTTDTQYF. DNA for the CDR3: TGTGCCTGGAGTCTCGGGCTAGCGGGTACCACAGATACGCAGTATTTT.

CDR3 region: CARSLSPREEPYNEQFF. CDR3 nucleotides: TGTGCCAGAAGCTTATCCCCCCGGGAGGAACCCTACAATGAGCAGTTCTTC. This chain links TRBV5-3 with TRBJ2-1; 7 nucleotides match TRBD2. TRBV5-3 carries the ORF label, with uncertain function. Trimming removed 2 bases from V and 2 bases from J; junction bases left unmatched: 10. The CDR3 contains 17 residues.

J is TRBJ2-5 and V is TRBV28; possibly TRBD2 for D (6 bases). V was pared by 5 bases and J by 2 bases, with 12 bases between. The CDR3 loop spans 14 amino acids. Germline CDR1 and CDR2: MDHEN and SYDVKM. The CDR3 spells CASSPRLEQETQYF. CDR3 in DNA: TGTGCCAGCAGTCCGAGACTAGAACAAGAGACCCAGTACTTC.

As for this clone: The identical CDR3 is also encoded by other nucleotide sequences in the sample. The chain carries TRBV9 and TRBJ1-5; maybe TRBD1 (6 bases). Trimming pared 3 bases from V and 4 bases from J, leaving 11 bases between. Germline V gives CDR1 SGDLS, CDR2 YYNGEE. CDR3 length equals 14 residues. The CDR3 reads CASSADSNNQPQHF. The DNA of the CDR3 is TGTGCCAGCAGCGCGGACAGTAATAATCAGCCCCAGCATTTT. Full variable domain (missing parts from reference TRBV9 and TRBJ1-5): DSGVTQTPKHLITATGQRVTLRCSPRSGDLSVYWYQQSLDQGLQFLIQYYNGEERAKGNILERFSAQQFPDLHSELNLSSLELGDSALYFCASSADSNNQPQHFGDGTRLSIL.

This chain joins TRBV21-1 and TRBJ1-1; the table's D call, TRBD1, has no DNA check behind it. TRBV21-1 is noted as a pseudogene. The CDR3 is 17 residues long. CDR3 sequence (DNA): TGTGCCAGCAGCCCACAGGGGCGCAGGGGAATGAACACTGAAGCTTTCTTT. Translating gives CASSPQGRRGMNTEAFF.

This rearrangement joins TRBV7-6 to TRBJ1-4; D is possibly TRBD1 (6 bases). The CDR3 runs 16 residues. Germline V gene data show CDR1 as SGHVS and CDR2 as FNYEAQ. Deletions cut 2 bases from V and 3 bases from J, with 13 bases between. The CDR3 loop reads CASSLSPQGANEKLFF. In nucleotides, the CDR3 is TGTGCCAGCAGCTTATCCCCACAGGGAGCTAATGAAAAACTGTTTTTT.